This T cell receptor beta chain emerged from a study of cytomegalovirus exposure and HLA in healthy donors (dated by TCRdb to 2017 to 2019). Study-wide context: An earlier analysis of several hundred of the donors reported 250 to 300 Gb of sequence data and around 110 million unique TCR beta sequences from about 200 million T cells. About five DR-DQ haplotypes were treated as single units for association and clustering because of strong linkage in the cohort. The study aimed to test whether cataloging public T cell receptors could reveal signatures of past pathogen exposure. A separate validation cohort of approximately 120 different subjects was used in addition to the roughly 670-subject first cohort. Genome-wide SNP genotypes for about three fifths of the roughly 700 donors were used in a later genetic analysis, which treated that subset as a discovery cohort. Rather than drawing on any new phenotypic data, the later analysis identified candidate immune exposures from TCR beta sequences and the way those sequences occurred across donors. Of the 300 to 450 genotyped donors, 65% to 90% fell in the genetic ancestry cluster associated with self-reported Caucasian donors. Typing coverage differed by locus: A, B, C, DRB1 and DQB1 were typed in roughly 620-630 donors, DQA1 in 500 to 550, DPA1 in 600 to 610, and DPB1 in 472. An earlier analysis of around 580 of the donors used high-throughput TCR beta sequencing to judge whether each TCR beta V gene segment behaved as functional or pseudogenic. To predict cytomegalovirus infection status, the study combined high-throughput TCR immunosequencing, statistical association of individual TCRs with disease status, and machine learning. Donor age, sex, ethnicity and CMV serostatus were compiled alongside the repertoire data. Class I and class II HLA loci were covered by the typing at four-digit resolution. All discovery cohort repertoires had been generated on a single sequencing platform. The study profiled the T cell repertoires of about 640 subjects by immunosequencing and related them to cytomegalovirus serostatus. Roughly 290 gigabases of sequencing data and roughly 81 million unique TCR sequences made up an early release that covered some 640 HLA-typed donors. Among roughly 400 genotyped donors of the cohort, an average of around 250,000 unique TCR beta nucleotide sequences was sequenced per donor, of which roughly 17% were non-productive. A later analysis re-analyzed previously published TCR beta repertoires from 666 donors and added high-resolution HLA genotyping to study TCR occurrence patterns.

The germline V gene supplies CDR1 MGHRA and CDR2 YSYEKL. Measured from the cysteine to the phenylalanine, the CDR3 is 16 residues long. Of the read, only the CDR3 DNA is kept; its 48 bases are in frame from base 1. Trimming removed 3 bases from V and 5 bases from J; the gene matches leave 11 bases unexplained. The method behind the library was the immunoSEQ multiplex PCR assay. For the multiplex PCR, a mixture combining 60 forward primers for TCR Vbeta segments and 13 reverse primers for TCR Jbeta segments was used. The CDR3 region of rearranged TCR beta genes was amplified from genomic DNA by a multiplex PCR assay. Amplified TCR beta libraries were sequenced as 87-base-pair reads on the Illumina HiSeq System. Per the original workflow: A later analysis tallied around 80 million unique TCR beta chains across the 700 or so repertoires, and some 10 million of those chains were shared by two or more donors. Raw reads were error-corrected and collapsed into unique sequences with a nearest-neighbor algorithm that merged closely related sequences to remove PCR and sequencing errors. Alignment of CDR3 sequences to IMGT reference sequences was used to assign V, D and J gene segments. For a sequence to be retained, a match of at least six nucleotides was required to both a V gene segment and a J gene segment. A rearrangement was called productive if the CDR3 had no stop codons and remained in frame with V and J, and every other rearrangement was called non-productive. CDR3 was defined according to IMGT convention as the region running from the second conserved V-encoded cysteine to the conserved J-encoded phenylalanine. The earlier analysis of about 560 of the donors excluded any sequence lacking an unambiguous match to a single V gene segment. An earlier analysis of roughly 590 of the donors called V segments functional above 56.7% productive rearrangements and segregating when the between-donor standard deviation exceeded 5%. A statistical classification framework was built to diagnose cytomegalovirus status from the catalog of TCR beta chain sequences. A later analysis assigned V and J genes by comparing TCR nucleotide sequences with IMGT/GENE-DB human TR gene sequences. In a later analysis, CDR3 sequences and most-parsimonious VDJ recombination scenarios were assigned using the TCRdist pipeline. A later analysis defined each TCR beta chain by its CDR3 amino acid sequence plus V-gene family, and excluded reads lacking a unique V-gene family. A later analysis removed 450 to 600 highly shared, low-generation-probability nucleotide sequences to deal with suspected cross-contamination and a sequencing artifact. In a later analysis, a clonal expansion index for each public chain was calculated from normalized within-repertoire ranks of inferred template counts. A later analysis computed generation probabilities with a VDJ recombination model fitted to out-of-frame rearrangements, and checked the results against IGoR. In a later analysis, hypergeometric tests were used to score TCR-TCR, TCR-HLA and TCR-CMV co-occurrence, with a repertoire-size bias correction applied to TCR pairs. In a later analysis, false discovery rates were estimated by permuting HLA or CMV assignments 20 times. A later analysis grouped co-occurring TCRs with DBSCAN, adding TCRdist sequence similarity when clustering within HLA-allele-positive subsets. For co-occurrence clustering, repertoires with fewer than 30,000 or more than 120,000 public chains were excluded, along with several repertoires with anomalous nucleotide sharing. In TCRdb, the immuneACCESS table is reduced to in-frame sequences with V and J assigned. These tables do not hold every clone; where another copy was compared, an unresolved V gene accounts for under half, and the others remain unexplained. V and J calls and clone size are copied from that table; D and trimming were computed from the DNA. For this sample the table gives about 140,000 clones, of which 77% were detected only once. 1.3% to 1.5% of the sample goes to the ten largest clones.

Overall results and qualifications from the work: A later analysis found that most CMV-associated TCR beta chains appeared HLA-restricted, with HLA associations seemingly driven largely by CMV exposure. A later genetic analysis reported fewer N-insertions in productive TCRs among donors in an Asian-associated ancestry cluster than the roughly 700-donor mean. Linkage disequilibrium might explain the correlated functional status among segregating V segments, but an unknown experimental factor could not be excluded. The authors suggested that the approach could potentially be extended to other disease states and immunological phenotypes. When HLA alleles, especially DR and DQ, strongly co-occurred, attributing TCR associations to individual alleles was difficult. Some IMGT-functional V segments, including TRBV6-2 and TRBV6-3, could not be told apart with the 87-base-pair reads, so those segments were excluded. In a later analysis, TCR association rates were found to vary across HLA loci, with the most associated TCRs seen for DRB1 alleles and the fewest for HLA-C alleles. Broadly in line with IMGT annotations, most TCR beta V segments showed up in productive rearrangements about 87% or about 30% of the time in an earlier analysis of around 600 of the donors. In a later analysis, several top co-occurrence clusters were reported to appear linked to parvovirus B19, influenza, CMV and Epstein-Barr virus. In the study, 150 to 200 TCR beta chains were listed as associated with cytomegalovirus. Because HLA typing was missing for some donors at each locus, association tests included only the typed subset. A few of the identified cytomegalovirus-associated TCR beta chains were confirmed in vitro to be specific for cytomegalovirus antigens. Compared with equally common non-associated chains, HLA-associated TCR beta chains in a later analysis were more clonally expanded and had lower generation probabilities. For the cohort, immune exposure information was limited to CMV serostatus. The cohort was sequenced for TCR beta chains only, and without alpha or paired-chain data the features that could be detected were limited. Because counts were too low, roughly 18 rarely observed V segments, including chromosome 9 orphons, were left out of the earlier analysis of 500 to 750 of the donors. In both the original and validation cohorts, the classifier was reported to diagnose cytomegalovirus status with high specificity and sensitivity. The presence/absence analyses assumed that sequencing depth was roughly uniform across donors, and that assumption may not be true. Specific HLA alleles were associated with about 17,000 TCR beta sequences at a false discovery rate of 0.05 in a later analysis. An association between a missense DCLRE1C variant and V-gene and J-gene trimming of TCR beta chains was found in a later genetic analysis and replicated in an independent cohort. The sequencing pipeline was judged likely to have produced a cluster of highly shared sequence variants as a technical artifact. Most TCR sequences were observed very rarely across donors, whereas some public TCRs were present in many individuals. A further reported finding was that TCR beta sequences accurately predicted the HLA-A and HLA-B alleles for most subjects in the first cohort.

Note on this clone: Which antigen it targets is not known. It has no much larger one-base neighbor in the sample; base qualities were not kept.

The cohort was made up of 500 to 850 healthy bone marrow donors. Cohort members were all nominally healthy when sampled, although unrecorded immune exposures were likely present. The donor tested CMV seronegative and was one of the 352 seronegative cohort members. A peripheral blood sample was collected from each donor, and TCR beta sequencing was performed on peripheral blood mononuclear cells. Genomic DNA extraction from the blood cell samples was performed with the Qiagen DNeasy Blood Extraction Kit. This clonotype originated in a woman between 40 and 50 years old in good health and CMV-seronegative. The sequence links TRBV4-1 to TRBJ1-1; the junction holds 8 bases that match TRBD1. Sequenced sample: PBMCs. The nucleotide sequence is given as TGCGCCAGCAGCCAGCCCGACAGGGGACGATGGACTGAAGCTTTCTTT. Its product reads: CASSQPDRGRWTEAFF.